Reported below is one T cell receptor (beta chain). Preparation of the TCRbeta library used unique molecular identifiers. TCRdb re-analysed the PCR reads in MiXCR, keeping a single row per CDR3 protein. The sample carries about 610,000 distinct CDR3 sequences, approximately 10% recorded once. This record comes from a study of T-cell reconstitution after alpha-beta-depleted transplantation in children. Germline CDR1 DFQATT, CDR2 SNEGSKA (reference sequence). CDR3 length equals 15 residues. V was pared by 3 bases and J by 4 bases, with 6 bases of the junction left unmatched. The TCR sequence derives from a human donor who donated a stem cell graft to a child with acute myeloid leukemia. V gene TRBV20-1 combines with J gene TRBJ2-3, with 11 nucleotides matching TRBD2. The sample consisted of PBMCs from the stem cell graft donor, taken from the stem cell graft. This CDR3 reads CSARLLAGVSDTQYF. For the CDR3, the DNA is TGCAGTGCTAGGTTACTAGCGGGAGTCTCAGATACGCAGTATTTT.